Listed below are T cell receptor beta chains from one sample, sequenced in a study of shared clonotypes between healthy human individuals. Libraries were prepared by immunoSEQ multiplex PCR; TCRdb keeps only in-frame clonotypes and omits some of them. This sample has nearly 2 million clones, with 85% to 95% found just once. Sequencing input: naive CD8+ T cells sorted from blood. The receptors here all came from a young man in good health. Each CDR3 is given with its conserved first and last residue. The D gene is left open where the match is weak.

v_gene	j_gene	d_gene	CDR3aa	CDR3nt
TRBV5-1	TRBJ2-7	TRBD1	CASSFGTDYEQYF	TGCGCCAGCAGCTTCGGGACAGACTACGAGCAGTACTTC
TRBV5-6	TRBJ1-1	.	CASSGVRTEAFF	TGTGCCAGCAGCGGGGTGAGAACTGAAGCTTTCTTT
TRBV11-2	TRBJ1-1	.	CASSPPSGEAFF	TGTGCCAGCAGCCCCCCCAGTGGTGAAGCTTTCTTT
TRBV6-5	TRBJ1-1	.	CASSWTTEDTEAFF	TGTGCCAGCAGTTGGACCACTGAGGACACTGAAGCTTTCTTT
TRBV4-2	TRBJ2-1	.	CASSQGGVEQFF	TGTGCCAGCAGCCAGGGGGGAGTTGAGCAGTTCTTC
TRBV2	TRBJ2-5	.	CATDREVDQETQYF	TGTGCCACCGACAGGGAGGTGGATCAAGAGACCCAGTACTTC
TRBV9	TRBJ1-2	.	CASSASDSNYGYTF	TGTGCCAGCAGCGCGTCAGACAGTAACTATGGCTACACCTTC
TRBV4-3	TRBJ1-2	.	CASSQDSRGWGYTF	TGCGCCAGCAGCCAAGATTCCCGGGGTTGGGGCTACACCTTC
TRBV2	TRBJ2-7	.	CASSPNRGGEQYF	TGTGCCAGCAGTCCTAACAGGGGAGGCGAGCAGTACTTC
TRBV7-9	TRBJ2-5	TRBD2	CASSPVPGSGEETQYF	TGTGCCAGCAGCCCAGTCCCGGGGAGCGGGGAGGAGACCCAGTACTTC
TRBV7-9	TRBJ2-7	TRBD1	CASSTSGQGIYEQYF	TGTGCCAGCAGCACCTCGGGACAGGGTATCTACGAGCAGTACTTC
TRBV6-5	TRBJ1-1	.	CASSSYTEAFF	TGTGCCAGCAGTTCGTACACTGAAGCTTTCTTT
TRBV30	TRBJ1-1	.	CAWTVVGLNTEAFF	TGTGCCTGGACAGTCGTGGGGCTGAACACTGAAGCTTTCTTT
TRBV7-8	TRBJ1-2	TRBD1	CASSLLQGAGGYTF	TGTGCCAGCAGCCTCCTACAGGGGGCGGGCGGCTACACCTTC